The 13 T cell receptor beta chains listed next were all sequenced from one sample in a study of T cell responses to AZD1222 COVID-19 vaccine. Method: immunoSEQ multiplex PCR; TCRdb's copy keeps in-frame clones and lacks some. The table shows 100,000 to 150,000 clones, with 87% occurring only once. The sequencing used peripheral blood, collected on day 0 of AZD1222 vaccination. The receptor set was obtained from an adult in good health.

V is TRBV28 and J is TRBJ2-7; D may be TRBD1 (6 bases). Germline V gene lookup returns CDR1 MDHEN and CDR2 SYDVKM. There are 15 residues in the CDR3. V lost 3 bases and J lost 0, with 12 bases in between. The CDR3 DNA is TGTGCCAGCAGTTTGCTCGGACAGCTCTCCTACGAGCAGTACTTC. As protein: CASSLLGQLSYEQYF. The full variable domain, its missing parts supplied by reference TRBV28 and TRBJ2-7, is DVKVTQSSRYLVKRTGEKVFLECVQDMDHENMFWYRQDPGLGLRLIYFSYDVKMKEKGDIPEGYSVSREKKERFSLILESASTNQTSMYLCASSLLGQLSYEQYFGPGTRLTVT.

The chain couples TRBV5-1 to TRBJ1-4, with a possible D match to TRBD1 (5 bases). This CDR3 spans 14 amino acids. Germline CDR1 and CDR2: SGHRS and YFSETQ. V was trimmed by 5 bases and J by 3 bases, leaving 11 bases between them. The CDR3 here is CASRRGGANEKLFF. DNA of the CDR3: TGCGCCAGCAGGCGTGGGGGAGCTAATGAAAAACTGTTTTTT.

The chain recombines TRBV4-2 with TRBJ1-5; D is perhaps TRBD1 (6 bases). Trimming took off 0 bases at V and 2 bases at J, with 14 bases between the two ends. This CDR3 spans 17 amino acids. Looked up from germline, CDR1 is LGHNA and CDR2 is YNFKEQ. The CDR3 sequence: CASSQDVAGAGNQPQHF. The CDR3 nucleotides are TGTGCCAGCAGCCAAGATGTTGCGGGGGCTGGCAATCAGCCCCAGCATTTT.

The chain couples TRBV7-6 to TRBJ1-2; D is perhaps TRBD1 (5 bases). V gave up 5 bases and J gave up 0 bases, with 13 bases separating them. Germline V lookup: CDR1 SGHVS, CDR2 FNYEAQ. This CDR3 is built from 15 residues. CDR3 bases: TGTGCCAGCAGCCCCGATGGGGGATCTAACTATGGCTACACCTTC. It is translated as CASSPDGGSNYGYTF.

The chain recombines TRBV19 with TRBJ1-5, with D possibly matching TRBD1 (5 bases). V was cut by 3 bases and J by 2 bases, with 8 bases left in between. Germline CDR1 is LNHDA and CDR2 is SQIVND (reference sequence). CDR3 size: 14 residues. For the CDR3, the DNA is TGTGCCAGTAGTATCGGGGGTCGCAATCAGCCCCAGCATTTT. Its translation: CASSIGGRNQPQHF.

This clone was seen a single time. The chain carries TRBV6-2 or TRBV6-3 and TRBJ2-7; 9 bases agree with TRBD2. J gave up 7 bases and V 8 bases, and 9 bases lay outside the gene matches. CDR3 size: 13 residues. The germline V gene has CDR1 MNHEY and CDR2 SVGEGT. The CDR3 DNA reads as TGTGCCAGCCGCCTCAGCGGGGGGAGGGAGCAGTACTTC. It codes for CASRLSGGREQYF.

V and J are TRBV9 and TRBJ2-7, with TRBD1 matching 10 bases. Germline V lookup: CDR1 SGDLS, CDR2 YYNGEE. The ends lost 3 bases at V and 2 bases at J; junction bases unmatched: 5. CDR3 length: 15 residues. CDR3 region: CASSASGTGAYEQYF. The CDR3 bases are TGTGCCAGCAGCGCCTCCGGGACAGGGGCCTACGAGCAGTACTTC.

J is TRBJ2-3 and V is TRBV6-5; D remains ambiguous. V lost 6 bases to trimming and J lost 1 base, with 8 bases between them. In germline, CDR1 is MNHEY, CDR2 SVGAGI. The CDR3 is 13 residues long. The CDR3 protein is CASSSIGTDTQYF. The CDR3 nucleotides are TGTGCCAGCAGCTCAATAGGCACAGATACGCAGTATTTT.

The chain couples TRBV6-2 or TRBV6-3 to TRBJ1-1; D is undetermined. Germline-derived CDR1 and CDR2 are MNHEY and SVGEGT. There are 13 residues in the CDR3. V lost 3 bases and J 4 bases, leaving 9 bases between the germline ends. CDR3 DNA: TGTGCCAGCAGTTATGGGCGGAGCACTGAAGCTTTCTTT. This translates into CASSYGRSTEAFF.

The V and J genes are TRBV9 and TRBJ1-5; D gene unclear. The germline V gene has CDR1 SGDLS and CDR2 YYNGEE. V lost 0 bases and J 1 base, leaving 8 bases between the germline ends. CDR3 length: 15 residues. CDR3 nucleotide sequence: TGTGCCAGCAGCGTAGCCGGGGAGAGCAATCAGCCCCAGCATTTT. This encodes CASSVAGESNQPQHF. Supplemented by reference TRBV9 and TRBJ1-5, the full variable domain reads DSGVTQTPKHLITATGQRVTLRCSPRSGDLSVYWYQQSLDQGLQFLIQYYNGEERAKGNILERFSAQQFPDLHSELNLSSLELGDSALYFCASSVAGESNQPQHFGDGTRLSIL.

The chain carries TRBV5-4 and TRBJ1-2, with D unclear. The CDR3 contains 13 residues. Trimming removed 4 bases at V and 4 bases at J, with 11 bases between. CDR1 is SGHNT, CDR2 YYREEE, per germline (reference sequence). DNA for the CDR3: TGTGCCAGCAGCCTCCAGGAGCCCTATGGCTACACCTTC. As protein: CASSLQEPYGYTF.

J is TRBJ1-5 and V is TRBV30; D perhaps matches TRBD1 (5 bases). The CDR3 consists of 14 residues. Trimming removed 1 base from V and 5 bases from J, with 12 bases in between. CDR1 is GTSNPN and CDR2 is SVGIG in the germline V gene (reference sequence). DNA of the CDR3: TGTGCCTGGAGTGGACGGACACAGGATCAGCCCCAGCATTTT. Residues: CAWSGRTQDQPQHF.

Notes on this clone: The same CDR3 arises from other DNA sequences in this sample as well. This chain links TRBV6-5 with TRBJ2-3; no firm D call. Germline CDR1 is MNHEY and CDR2 is SVGAGI. With 5 bases removed from V and 0 bases from J, the gap between germline ends came to 9 bases. The CDR3 is 14 residues long. CDR3 bases: TGTGCCAGCAGTCCGTTAAGTAGCACAGATACGCAGTATTTT. This sequence encodes CASSPLSSTDTQYF.